This entry features one TCR beta chain sequence. It lacks a known antigen. No qualities accompany the bases; no much larger clone lies one base away. The record originates from a study of T-cell reconstitution after alpha-beta-depleted transplantation in children (TCRdb year 2016). About the investigation overall: T-cell immune reconstitution after TCRalphabeta/CD19-depleted allogeneic hematopoietic cell transplantation in children was quantitatively tracked in the study by means of TCR repertoire profiling.

Including cysteine and phenylalanine, the CDR3 has 18 amino acids. Only the CDR3 portion is preserved as DNA: 54 bases, with reading frame beginning at the first base. CDR1 and CDR2, per the germline V gene (reference sequence), are LNHDA and SQIVND. V is shortened by 7 bases, J by 0 bases, and the region joining them spans 24 bases. The protocol used for the library was PCR. TCRdb shows the sequencer as Illumina HiSeq 2500. TCR libraries were prepared with molecular barcoding, using unique molecular identifiers to normalize TCRbeta repertoire quantification. TCRdb trimmed public reads at Q25 via fastp, called clones via MiXCR and kept in-frame beta chains. Entries are consolidated by CDR3 protein sequence, retaining the most common genes and DNA. Within this sample are hundreds of thousands of distinct CDR3 sequences, with about a sixth of them counted one time only. The ten largest clonotypes hold over 3% of the sample.

The sample consisted of PBMCs from the stem cell graft donor, taken from the stem cell graft. Recombination joined TRBV19 with TRBJ1-1, with no confident D gene call. The TCR sequence derives from a human donor who donated a stem cell graft to a child with acute lymphoblastic leukemia. The nucleotide sequence reads as follows: TGTGCCAGTATCCCTCAGTGGGAGGGTAGGACCATGAACACTGAAGCTTTCTTT. It translates as CASIPQWEGRTMNTEAFF. Beyond the CDR3, the reference TRBV19 and TRBJ1-1 genes provide the residues; the full variable domain reads: DGGITQSPKYLFRKEGQNVTLSCEQNLNHDAMYWYRQDPGQGLRLIYYSQIVNDFQKGDIAEGYSVSREKKESFPLTVTSAQKNPTAFYLCASIPQWEGRTMNTEAFFGQGTRLTVV.